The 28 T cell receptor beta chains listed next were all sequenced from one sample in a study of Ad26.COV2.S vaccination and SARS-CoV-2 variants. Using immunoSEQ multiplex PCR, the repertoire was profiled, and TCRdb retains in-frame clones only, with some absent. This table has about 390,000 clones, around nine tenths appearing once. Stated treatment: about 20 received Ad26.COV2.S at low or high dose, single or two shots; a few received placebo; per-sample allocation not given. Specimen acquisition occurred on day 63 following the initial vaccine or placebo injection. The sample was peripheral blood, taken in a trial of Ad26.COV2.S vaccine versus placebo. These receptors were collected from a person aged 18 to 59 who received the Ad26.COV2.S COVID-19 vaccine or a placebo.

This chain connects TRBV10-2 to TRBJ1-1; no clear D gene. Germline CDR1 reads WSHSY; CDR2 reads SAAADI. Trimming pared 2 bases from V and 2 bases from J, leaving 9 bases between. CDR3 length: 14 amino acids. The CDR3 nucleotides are TGCGCCAGCAGTGAGAACCGGGGTAACACTGAAGCTTTCTTT. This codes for CASSENRGNTEAFF.

The CDR3 loop is CASRPGSGTGELFF. The CDR3 bases are TGCGCCAGCAGACCTGGGTCGGGCACCGGGGAGCTGTTTTTT. V gene TRBV5-1 combines with J gene TRBJ2-2; D call uncertain. The germline V gene has CDR1 SGHRS and CDR2 YFSETQ. CDR3 size: 14 residues. V gave up 5 bases and J gave up 4 bases, with 12 bases separating them.

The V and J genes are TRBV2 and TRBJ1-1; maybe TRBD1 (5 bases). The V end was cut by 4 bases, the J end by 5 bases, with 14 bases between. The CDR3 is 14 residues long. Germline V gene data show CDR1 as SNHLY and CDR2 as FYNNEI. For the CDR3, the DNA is TGTGCCAGCAGTGGGTGGGGCGGGAGGACTGAAGCTTTCTTT. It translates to CASSGWGGRTEAFF.

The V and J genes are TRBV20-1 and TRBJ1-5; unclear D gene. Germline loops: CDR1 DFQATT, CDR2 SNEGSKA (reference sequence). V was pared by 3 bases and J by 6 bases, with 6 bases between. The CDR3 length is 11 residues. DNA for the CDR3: TGCAGTGCTAGTGCTAGTCAGCCCCAGCATTTT. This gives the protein CSASASQPQHF.

CDR3 DNA: TGCGCCAGCGGTGACCAAATGAACACTGAAGCTTTCTTT. Its protein is CASGDQMNTEAFF. The chain carries TRBV5-1 and TRBJ1-1, with unresolved D. The V gene lost 7 bases and the J gene lost 0 bases, with 10 bases spanning the gap. Germline V gene lookup returns CDR1 SGHRS and CDR2 YFSETQ. The CDR3 sequence is 13 residues long.

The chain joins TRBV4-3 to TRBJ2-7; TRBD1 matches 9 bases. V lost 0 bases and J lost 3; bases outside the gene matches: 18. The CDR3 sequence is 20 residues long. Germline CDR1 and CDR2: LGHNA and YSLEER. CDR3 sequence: CASSQDLLGDRVLPVYEQYF. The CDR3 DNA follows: TGCGCCAGCAGCCAAGATCTATTAGGGGACAGGGTCCTTCCAGTCTACGAGCAGTACTTC.

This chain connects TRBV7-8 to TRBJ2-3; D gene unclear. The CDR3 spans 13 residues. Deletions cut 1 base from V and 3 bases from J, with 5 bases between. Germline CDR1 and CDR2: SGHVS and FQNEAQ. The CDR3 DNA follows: TGTGCCAGCAGCTTAGATGGAACAGATACGCAGTATTTT. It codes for CASSLDGTDTQYF.

CDR3 sequence reads: CASSPREGGFRTQYF. The CDR3 nucleotides read TGTGCCAGCAGCCCTCGGGAGGGGGGGTTCAGGACCCAGTACTTC. The V call is TRBV6-2 or TRBV6-3, the J call TRBJ2-5; 8 positions agree with TRBD2. From germline, CDR1 is MNHEY and CDR2 SVGEGT. This CDR3 is built from 15 residues. J gave up 7 bases and V 6 bases, and 13 bases lay outside the gene matches.

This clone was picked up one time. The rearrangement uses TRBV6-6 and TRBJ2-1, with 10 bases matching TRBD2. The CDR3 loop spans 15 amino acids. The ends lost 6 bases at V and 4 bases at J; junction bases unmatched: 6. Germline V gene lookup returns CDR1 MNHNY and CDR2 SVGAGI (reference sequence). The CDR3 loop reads CASSDASGGYNEQFF. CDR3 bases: TGTGCCAGCAGCGATGCTAGCGGGGGATACAATGAGCAGTTCTTC.

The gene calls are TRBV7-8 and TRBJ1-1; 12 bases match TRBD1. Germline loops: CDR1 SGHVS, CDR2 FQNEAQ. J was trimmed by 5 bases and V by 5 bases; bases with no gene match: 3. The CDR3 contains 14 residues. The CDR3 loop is CASSRDRGLTEAFF. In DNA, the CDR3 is TGTGCCAGCAGCAGGGACAGGGGGCTAACTGAAGCTTTCTTT. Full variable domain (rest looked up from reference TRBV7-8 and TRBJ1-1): GAGVSQSPRYKVAKRGQDVALRCDPISGHVSLFWYQQALGQGPEFLTYFQNEAQLDKSGLPSDRFFAERPEGSVSTLKIQRTQQEDSAVYLCASSRDRGLTEAFFGQGTRLTVV.

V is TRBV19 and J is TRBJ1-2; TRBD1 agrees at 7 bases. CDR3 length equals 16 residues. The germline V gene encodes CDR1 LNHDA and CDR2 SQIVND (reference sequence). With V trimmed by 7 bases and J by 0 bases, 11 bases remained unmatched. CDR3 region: CASTRDSITANYGYTF. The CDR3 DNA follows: TGTGCCAGTACCCGGGACAGCATTACGGCTAACTATGGCTACACCTTC.

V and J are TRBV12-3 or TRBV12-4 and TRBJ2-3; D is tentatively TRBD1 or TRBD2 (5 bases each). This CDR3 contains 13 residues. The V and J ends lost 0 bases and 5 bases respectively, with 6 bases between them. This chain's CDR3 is CASSLAGEDTQYF. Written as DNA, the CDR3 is TGTGCCAGCAGTTTAGCGGGGGAAGATACGCAGTATTTT.

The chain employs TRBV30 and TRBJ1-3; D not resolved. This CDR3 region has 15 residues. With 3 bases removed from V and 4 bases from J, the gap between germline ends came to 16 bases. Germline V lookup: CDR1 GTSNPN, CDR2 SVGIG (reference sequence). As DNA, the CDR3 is TGTGCCTGGAGCCTTGAGGCGTCGGGGGGAAACACCATATATTTT. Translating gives CAWSLEASGGNTIYF. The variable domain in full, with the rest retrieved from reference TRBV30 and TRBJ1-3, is SQTIHQWPATLVQPVGSPLSLECTVEGTSNPNLYWYRQAAGRGLQLLFYSVGIGQISSEVPQNLSASRPQDRQFILSSKKLLLSDSGFYLCAWSLEASGGNTIYFGEGSWLTVV.

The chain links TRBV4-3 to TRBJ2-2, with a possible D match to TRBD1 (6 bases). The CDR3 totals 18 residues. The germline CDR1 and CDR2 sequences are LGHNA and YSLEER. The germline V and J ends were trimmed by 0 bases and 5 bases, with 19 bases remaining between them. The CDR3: CASSQEEPPGAYTGELFF. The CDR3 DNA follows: TGCGCCAGCAGCCAAGAGGAACCCCCAGGGGCCTATACCGGGGAGCTGTTTTTT.

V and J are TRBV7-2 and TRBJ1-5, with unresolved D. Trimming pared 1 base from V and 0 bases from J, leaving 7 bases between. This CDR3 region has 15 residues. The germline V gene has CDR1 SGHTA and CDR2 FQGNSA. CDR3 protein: CASSLVVNSNQPQHF. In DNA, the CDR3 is TGTGCCAGCAGCTTAGTGGTGAATAGCAATCAGCCCCAGCATTTT.

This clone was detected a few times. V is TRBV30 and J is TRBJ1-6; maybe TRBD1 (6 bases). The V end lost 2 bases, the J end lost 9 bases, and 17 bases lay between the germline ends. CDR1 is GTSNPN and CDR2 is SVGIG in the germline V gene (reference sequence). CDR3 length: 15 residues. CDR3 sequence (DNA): TGTGCCTGGAGTCTCCAGACAGGTGGATTTTCACCCCTCCACTTT. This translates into CAWSLQTGGFSPLHF.

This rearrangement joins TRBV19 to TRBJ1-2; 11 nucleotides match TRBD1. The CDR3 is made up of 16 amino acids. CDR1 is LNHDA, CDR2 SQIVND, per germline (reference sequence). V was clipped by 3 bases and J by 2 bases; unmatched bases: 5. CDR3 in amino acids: CASSMGQGEFNYGYTF. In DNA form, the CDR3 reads TGTGCCAGTAGTATGGGACAGGGGGAATTCAACTATGGCTACACCTTC.

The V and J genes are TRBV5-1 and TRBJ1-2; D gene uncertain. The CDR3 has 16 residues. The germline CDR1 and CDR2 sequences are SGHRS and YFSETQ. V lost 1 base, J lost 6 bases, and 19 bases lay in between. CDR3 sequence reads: CASSLTSPALKDGYTF. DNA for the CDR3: TGCGCCAGCAGCTTGACCTCGCCGGCCCTAAAAGATGGCTACACCTTC.

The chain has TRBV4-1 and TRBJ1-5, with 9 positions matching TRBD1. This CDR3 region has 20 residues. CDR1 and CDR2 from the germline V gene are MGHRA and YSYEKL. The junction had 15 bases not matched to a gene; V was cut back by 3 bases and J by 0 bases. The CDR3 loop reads CASSQDRRDRAAISNQPQHF. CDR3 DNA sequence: TGCGCCAGCAGCCAGGACCGCCGGGACAGGGCCGCTATTAGCAATCAGCCCCAGCATTTT.

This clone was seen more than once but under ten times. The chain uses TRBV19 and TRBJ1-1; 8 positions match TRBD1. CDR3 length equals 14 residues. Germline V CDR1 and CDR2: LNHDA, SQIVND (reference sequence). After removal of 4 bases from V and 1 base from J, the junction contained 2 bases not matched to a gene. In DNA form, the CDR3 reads TGTGCCAGTAGTAAGACAGGGGCGAACACTGAAGCTTTCTTT. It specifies CASSKTGANTEAFF.

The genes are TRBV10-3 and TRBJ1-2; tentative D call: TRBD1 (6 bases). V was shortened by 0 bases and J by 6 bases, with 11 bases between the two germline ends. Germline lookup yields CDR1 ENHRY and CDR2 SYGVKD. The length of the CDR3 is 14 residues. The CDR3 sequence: CAISESAQGNGYTF. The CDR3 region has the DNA TGTGCCATCAGTGAGTCTGCACAGGGTAATGGCTACACCTTC.

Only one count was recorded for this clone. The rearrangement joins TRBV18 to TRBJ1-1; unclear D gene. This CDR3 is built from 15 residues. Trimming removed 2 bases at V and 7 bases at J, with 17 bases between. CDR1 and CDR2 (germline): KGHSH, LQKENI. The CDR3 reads CASSPTGRPLVEAFF. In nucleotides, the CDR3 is TGTGCCAGCTCACCAACCGGGCGGCCCCTTGTTGAAGCTTTCTTT.

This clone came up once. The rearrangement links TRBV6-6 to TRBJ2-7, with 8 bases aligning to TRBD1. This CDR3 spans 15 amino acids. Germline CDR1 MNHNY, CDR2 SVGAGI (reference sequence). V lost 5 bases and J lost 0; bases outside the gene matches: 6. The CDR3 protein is CASSQGAFGSYEQYF. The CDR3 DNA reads TGTGCCAGCAGTCAGGGGGCCTTCGGCTCCTACGAGCAGTACTTC.

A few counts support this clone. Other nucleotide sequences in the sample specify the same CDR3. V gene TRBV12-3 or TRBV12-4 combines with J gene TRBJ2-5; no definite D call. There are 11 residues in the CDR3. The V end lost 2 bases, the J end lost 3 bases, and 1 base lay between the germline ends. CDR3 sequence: CASSLKETQYF. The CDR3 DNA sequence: TGTGCCAGCAGTTTAAAAGAGACCCAGTACTTC.

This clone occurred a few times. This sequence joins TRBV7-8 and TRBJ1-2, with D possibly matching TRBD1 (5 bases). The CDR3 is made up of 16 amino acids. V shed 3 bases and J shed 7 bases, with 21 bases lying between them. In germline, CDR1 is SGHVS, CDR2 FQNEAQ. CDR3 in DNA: TGTGCCAGCAGCTTCAGGAGCGGGGACGCTGCTGGTGGCTACACCTTC. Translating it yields CASSFRSGDAAGGYTF.

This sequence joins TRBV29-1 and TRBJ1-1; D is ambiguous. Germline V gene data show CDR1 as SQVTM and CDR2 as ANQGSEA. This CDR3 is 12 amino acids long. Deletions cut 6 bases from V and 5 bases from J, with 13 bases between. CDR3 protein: CSVGRGGTEAFF. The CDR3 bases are TGCAGCGTCGGCCGTGGAGGGACTGAAGCTTTCTTT.

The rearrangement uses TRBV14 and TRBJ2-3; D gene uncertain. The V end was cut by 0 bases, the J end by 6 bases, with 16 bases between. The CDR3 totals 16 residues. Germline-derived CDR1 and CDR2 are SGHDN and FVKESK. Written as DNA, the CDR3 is TGTGCCAGCAGCCAAGATGTACTGGGTAGCAGTGATACGCAGTATTTT. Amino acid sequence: CASSQDVLGSSDTQYF.

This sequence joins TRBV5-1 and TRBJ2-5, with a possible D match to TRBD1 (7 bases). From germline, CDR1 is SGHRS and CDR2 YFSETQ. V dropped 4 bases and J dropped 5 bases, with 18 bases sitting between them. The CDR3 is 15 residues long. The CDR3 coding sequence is TGCGCCAGCAGCCCAGGGGGGCTAGCGAGGGAGACCCAGTACTTC. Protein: CASSPGGLARETQYF.